Following are 6 T cell receptor beta chains from one sample sequenced in a study of blood T cell repertoires in COVID-19. TCRdb keeps only in-frame clones here, not all; method: immunoSEQ multiplex PCR. The sample records more than 100,000 clones, about nine tenths being singletons. Sample: peripheral blood. Source of these receptors: a man between 40 and 49 years old with acute or convalescent COVID-19.

V gene TRBV4-3 combines with J gene TRBJ1-6; the D gene is possibly TRBD1 (5 bases). From germline, CDR1 is LGHNA and CDR2 YSLEER. V lost 4 bases and J lost 4, with 11 bases in between. This CDR3 has 15 residues. The CDR3 reads CASSLRTGYNSPLHF. The CDR3 bases are TGCGCCAGCAGCCTCCGCACAGGTTATAATTCACCCCTCCACTTT.

This chain connects TRBV6-1 to TRBJ1-3, with 10 positions matching TRBD1. After removal of 4 bases from V and 0 bases from J, the junction contained 6 bases not matched to a gene. From germline, CDR1 is MNHNS and CDR2 SASEGT. The CDR3 covers 17 residues. In DNA form, the CDR3 reads TGTGCCAGCAGTGGACAGGGGGCAGTTTCCTCTGGAAACACCATATATTTT. Translated: CASSGQGAVSSGNTIYF.

This clone occurred once. This chain joins TRBV7-8 and TRBJ2-5; D is perhaps TRBD2 (5 bases). CDR1 and CDR2 (germline): SGHVS, FQNEAQ. This CDR3 has 13 amino acids. V lost 5 bases, J lost 5 bases, and 12 bases lay in between. The CDR3 DNA reads as TGTGCCAGCAGCAGCACTAGAGGGGAGACCCAGTACTTC. It yields the protein CASSSTRGETQYF.

The chain links TRBV12-3 or TRBV12-4 to TRBJ1-2; TRBD1 is a possible D gene (5 bases). The CDR3 has 13 amino acids. V shed 7 bases and J shed 5 bases, with 14 bases lying between them. The DNA for the CDR3 is TGTGCCAGCAACGAAAGGGGTACTTATGGCTACACCTTC. Translating it yields CASNERGTYGYTF.

This rearrangement joins TRBV2 to TRBJ2-7; no clear D. Germline V gene lookup returns CDR1 SNHLY and CDR2 FYNNEI. Trimming shortened V by 4 bases and J by 3 bases, and 7 bases separated the two germline ends. The CDR3 extends over 12 amino acids. Here the CDR3 reads CASSANSYEQYF. Written as DNA, the CDR3 is TGTGCCAGCAGTGCGAACAGCTACGAGCAGTACTTC.

The chain recombines TRBV5-8 with TRBJ1-5; D perhaps matches TRBD1 (5 bases). The V gene lost 4 bases and the J gene lost 0 bases, with 11 bases spanning the gap. The CDR3 runs 15 residues. CDR1 is SGHTS, CDR2 YDEGEE, per germline. The CDR3 region has the DNA TGTGCCAGCAGCGACAGAGTCTATAGCAATCAGCCCCAGCATTTT. Residues: CASSDRVYSNQPQHF.